The next 30 T cell receptor beta chains were all read from a single sample in a study of OX40 agonist ivuxolimab in advanced cancers. The protocol was immunoSEQ multiplex PCR, while the TCRdb copy is restricted to in-frame clones and leaves out a portion. Here the sample spans around 60,000 clones, nearly 90% being singletons. The sequencing here drew on CD4+ or CD8+ T cells sorted from blood, taken in a trial of the OX40 agonist ivuxolimab. The receptors shown here come from an adult with an advanced solid tumor such as melanoma, head and neck, liver or kidney cancer.

This chain links TRBV4-1 with TRBJ2-2; D is unclear. V gave up 4 bases and J gave up 7 bases, with 7 bases separating them. The CDR3 length is 12 residues. Germline CDR1 reads MGHRA; CDR2 reads YSYEKL. The chain's CDR3 is CASSRTGGELFF. The CDR3 coding sequence is TGCGCCAGCAGCCGGACGGGCGGGGAGCTGTTTTTT.

The DNA for the CDR3 is TGTGCCAGCAGCTCGGGAGCCTACGAGCAGTACTTC. Translating it yields CASSSGAYEQYF. The chain uses TRBV11-2 and TRBJ2-7, with D possibly matching TRBD2 (6 bases). Germline V lookup: CDR1 SGHAT, CDR2 FQNNGV. The CDR3 has 12 residues. V was trimmed by 4 bases and J by 2 bases, leaving 6 bases between them. Based on the CDR3 plus reference TRBV11-2 and TRBJ2-7, the full variable domain is EAGVAQSPRYKIIEKRQSVAFWCNPISGHATLYWYQQILGQGPKLLIQFQNNGVVDDSQLPKDRFSAERLKGVDSTLKIQPAKLEDSAVYLCASSSGAYEQYFGPGTRLTVT.

V gene TRBV27 combines with J gene TRBJ2-1; D not certain. CDR1 is MNHEY, CDR2 SMNVEV, per germline (reference sequence). CDR3 length equals 13 residues. The ends were cut back, 3 bases at V and 3 bases at J, with 6 bases in the middle. CDR3 residues: CASSFGYYNEQFF. CDR3 nucleotides: TGTGCCAGCAGTTTCGGCTACTACAATGAGCAGTTCTTC.

This chain joins TRBV19 and TRBJ1-1; D is possibly TRBD1 (5 bases). The CDR3 totals 14 residues. V lost 5 bases and J 7 bases, leaving 17 bases between the germline ends. Per the germline V gene, CDR1 is LNHDA and CDR2 is SQIVND (reference sequence). CDR3 DNA sequence: TGTGCCAGTAGTGCAGACAGAGATCGCTTTGAAGCTTTCTTT. As protein: CASSADRDRFEAFF. Full variable domain (missing parts from reference TRBV19 and TRBJ1-1): DGGITQSPKYLFRKEGQNVTLSCEQNLNHDAMYWYRQDPGQGLRLIYYSQIVNDFQKGDIAEGYSVSREKKESFPLTVTSAQKNPTAFYLCASSADRDRFEAFFGQGTRLTVV.

The chain employs TRBV5-1 and TRBJ2-1; perhaps TRBD2 as D (6 bases). CDR3 length equals 14 residues. Deletions cut 4 bases from V and 5 bases from J, with 13 bases between. Germline V gene data show CDR1 as SGHRS and CDR2 as YFSETQ. DNA of the CDR3: TGCGCCAGCAGCGACTCGGGACTCAACAATGAGCAGTTCTTC. Translation gives CASSDSGLNNEQFF. Full variable domain (outside the CDR3, taken from reference TRBV5-1 and TRBJ2-1): KAGVTQTPRYLIKTRGQQVTLSCSPISGHRSVSWYQQTPGQGLQFLFEYFSETQRNKGNFPGRFSGRQFSNSRSEMNVSTLELGDSALYLCASSDSGLNNEQFFGPGTRLTVL.

The chain carries TRBV4-2 and TRBJ2-7; 10 nucleotides line up with TRBD1. Germline V lookup: CDR1 LGHNA, CDR2 YNFKEQ. After removal of 3 bases from V and 2 bases from J, the junction contained 4 bases not matched to a gene. CDR3 length: 15 residues. CDR3 sequence (DNA): TGTGCCAGCAGCCATGGGACAGGGGAGACCTACGAGCAGTACTTC. This codes for CASSHGTGETYEQYF.

This sequence joins TRBV27 and TRBJ2-1; no firm D call. CDR1 is MNHEY, CDR2 SMNVEV, per germline (reference sequence). Between the trimmed V and J ends, which lost 2 bases and 9 bases, there was a span of 5 bases. CDR3 length equals 11 residues. This chain's CDR3 is CASSLASEQFF. CDR3 DNA sequence: TGTGCCAGCAGTTTAGCCAGTGAGCAGTTCTTC.

The rearrangement links TRBV11-2 to TRBJ2-7, with TRBD1 matching over 9 bases. This CDR3 spans 13 amino acids. Trimming at V came to 6 bases and at J to 3 bases, leaving 3 bases not matched to a gene. Germline assignment: CDR1 SGHAT and CDR2 FQNNGV. The CDR3 spells CASRGTGNYEQYF. The CDR3 DNA reads as TGTGCCAGCAGGGGGACAGGGAACTACGAGCAGTACTTC. The full variable domain, completed using reference TRBV11-2 and TRBJ2-7, is EAGVAQSPRYKIIEKRQSVAFWCNPISGHATLYWYQQILGQGPKLLIQFQNNGVVDDSQLPKDRFSAERLKGVDSTLKIQPAKLEDSAVYLCASRGTGNYEQYFGPGTRLTVT.

This clone was counted a single time. V usage is TRBV28 and J usage is TRBJ1-5; a weak D match, TRBD1 (5 bases). There are 16 residues in the CDR3. Between the trimmed V and J ends, which lost 1 base and 5 bases, there was a span of 15 bases. Germline CDR1 reads MDHEN; CDR2 reads SYDVKM. CDR3 amino acids: CASSLFESDKYQPQHF. CDR3 coding DNA: TGTGCCAGCAGTTTATTCGAATCGGACAAGTATCAGCCCCAGCATTTT.

This sequence joins TRBV4-1 and TRBJ2-7, with TRBD2 identical over 10 bases. Germline CDR1 reads MGHRA; CDR2 reads YSYEKL. CDR3 length: 16 residues. The V segment lost 1 base and the J segment 2 bases; nucleotides outside the gene matches: 5. The CDR3 DNA reads TGCGCCAGCAGCCAAGTGGTAGCGGGGGGAGCCTACGAGCAGTACTTC. Translated: CASSQVVAGGAYEQYF.

The chain uses TRBV27 and TRBJ2-5; 10 positions agree with TRBD2. This CDR3 region has 17 residues. In germline, CDR1 is MNHEY, CDR2 SMNVEV (reference sequence). Trimming at V came to 4 bases and at J to 4 bases, leaving 12 bases not matched to a gene. The CDR3 DNA reads as TGTGCCAGCAGTTCCTCTAGCGGGAGAAGCTGGACAGAGACCCAGTACTTC. Translated, it gives CASSSSSGRSWTETQYF.

The chain links TRBV5-1 to TRBJ2-7; TRBD2 agrees at 13 bases. This CDR3 is 17 amino acids long. Germline V gene sequence: CDR1 SGHRS, CDR2 YFSETQ. After removal of 3 bases from V and 3 bases from J, the junction contained 9 bases not matched to a gene. CDR3 region: CASSSTGLAGIDYEQYF. CDR3 DNA sequence: TGCGCCAGCAGCTCTACGGGACTAGCGGGAATAGACTACGAGCAGTACTTC.

CDR3 amino acids: CASGPGTGMHNEQFF. The CDR3 region has the DNA TGTGCTAGTGGTCCCGGGACAGGGATGCACAATGAGCAGTTCTTC. This rearrangement joins TRBV12-5 to TRBJ2-1, with TRBD1 matching 9 bases. The CDR3 covers 15 residues. The V and J ends lost 5 bases and 5 bases, in that order; junction bases with no gene match: 7. CDR1 and CDR2 from the germline V gene are LGHNT and FRNRAP.

This clone was seen a handful of times. The rearrangement uses TRBV7-9 and TRBJ2-5, with D possibly TRBD2 on 5 matching bases. Germline CDR1 and CDR2: SEHNR and FQNEAQ (reference sequence). V was shortened by 3 bases and J by 1 base, with 12 bases between the two germline ends. This CDR3 is 15 amino acids long. The CDR3 coding sequence is TGTGCCAGCAGCTTTAATTCGGGGTTCCAAGAGACCCAGTACTTC. This codes for CASSFNSGFQETQYF.

The CDR3 spells CASSQEGADRDRSYEQYF. The CDR3 bases are TGCGCCAGCAGCCAAGAGGGGGCGGACAGGGACCGATCCTACGAGCAGTACTTC. This chain links TRBV4-1 with TRBJ2-7; 8 bases align to TRBD1. Germline V lookup: CDR1 MGHRA, CDR2 YSYEKL. The CDR3 has 18 amino acids. Trimming took 0 bases from V and 1 from J; bases not matched to a gene: 11.

This clone appeared once. This chain uses TRBV5-1 with TRBJ2-3; no definite D call. This CDR3 is built from 15 residues. V lost 1 base, J lost 0 bases, and 9 bases lay in between. Germline V gene sequence: CDR1 SGHRS, CDR2 YFSETQ. CDR3 residues: CASSLYGDSTDTQYF. CDR3 coding DNA: TGCGCCAGCAGCTTGTACGGAGATAGCACAGATACGCAGTATTTT.

This chain uses TRBV10-2 with TRBJ2-1, with 7 bases aligning to TRBD2. CDR3 length equals 16 residues. V gave up 5 bases and J gave up 0 bases; unmatched junction bases: 7. The germline V gene has CDR1 WSHSY and CDR2 SAAADI. CDR3 in amino acids: CASSFSGSYSYNEQFF. CDR3 nucleotide sequence: TGCGCCAGCAGTTTTAGCGGGTCTTACTCCTACAATGAGCAGTTCTTC.

The chain is built from TRBV6-1 and TRBJ2-5, with 8 positions matching TRBD2. Trimming cost V 8 bases and J 4 bases; bases outside gene matches: 12. The CDR3 extends over 15 amino acids. Germline loops: CDR1 MNHNS, CDR2 SASEGT. As DNA, the CDR3 is TGTGCCAGCCCCATGGTTAGCGGGGTTGCAGAGACCCAGTACTTC. Protein: CASPMVSGVAETQYF.

The chain joins TRBV5-1 to TRBJ1-1; D is unresolved. The CDR3 consists of 12 residues. Per germline, CDR1 SGHRS and CDR2 YFSETQ. V was clipped by 0 bases and J by 5 bases, with 5 bases between them. CDR3 sequence: CASSLVETEAFF. CDR3 DNA sequence: TGCGCCAGCAGCTTGGTGGAGACTGAAGCTTTCTTT. Combining the CDR3 with reference TRBV5-1 and TRBJ1-1 gives the whole variable domain KAGVTQTPRYLIKTRGQQVTLSCSPISGHRSVSWYQQTPGQGLQFLFEYFSETQRNKGNFPGRFSGRQFSNSRSEMNVSTLELGDSALYLCASSLVETEAFFGQGTRLTVV.

The chain couples TRBV25-1 to TRBJ2-1, with 7 positions matching TRBD1. The CDR3 spans 14 residues. After removal of 7 bases from V and 4 bases from J, the junction contained 7 bases not matched to a gene. Germline CDR1 and CDR2: MGHDK and SYGVNS. CDR3 sequence reads: CASTYPGQYNEQFF. In DNA, the CDR3 is TGTGCCAGCACTTATCCGGGACAGTACAATGAGCAGTTCTTC.

The CDR3 spells CATGSNQPQHF. CDR3 coding DNA: TGTGCCACCGGAAGCAATCAGCCCCAGCATTTT. The chain combines TRBV27 with TRBJ1-5; D gene ambiguous. The CDR3 is 11 amino acids. The germline V gene encodes CDR1 MNHEY and CDR2 SMNVEV (reference sequence). The ends were cut back, 10 bases at V and 1 base at J, with 5 bases in the middle.

The V gene is TRBV10-3, the J gene TRBJ2-7; D remains unclear. The V and J ends lost 6 bases and 7 bases respectively, with 10 bases between them. This CDR3 region has 11 residues. Germline CDR1 reads ENHRY; CDR2 reads SYGVKD. This CDR3 reads CAISPDVEQYF. DNA of the CDR3: TGTGCCATCAGCCCTGATGTTGAGCAGTACTTC.

V usage is TRBV11-2 and J usage is TRBJ2-3; D is possibly TRBD2 (7 bases). V was cut by 5 bases and J by 1 base, with 19 bases left in between. The CDR3 has 17 amino acids. Germline CDR1 is SGHAT and CDR2 is FQNNGV. In nucleotides, the CDR3 is TGTGCCAGCAGCCGATACAGCACAGGGAGGGGCACAGATACGCAGTATTTT. Its protein product is CASSRYSTGRGTDTQYF.

J is TRBJ2-7 and V is TRBV2, with 8 positions matching TRBD1. Unmatched junction bases numbered 6, after V lost 5 bases and J lost 3 bases. The CDR3 runs to 14 residues. Germline V CDR1 and CDR2: SNHLY, FYNNEI. The DNA of the CDR3 is TGTGCCAGCAGTCACCGGGACAGGTACTACGAGCAGTACTTC. Encoded protein: CASSHRDRYYEQYF.

This sequence joins TRBV11-2 and TRBJ2-4; 11 bases align to TRBD2. Germline assignment: CDR1 SGHAT and CDR2 FQNNGV. V was pared by 3 bases and J by 8 bases, with 9 bases of the junction left unmatched. This CDR3 region has 16 residues. The DNA for the CDR3 is TGTGCCAGCAGCTTGAGGCTAGCGGGAGGATTGGACATTCAGTACTTC. It encodes CASSLRLAGGLDIQYF.

The chain recombines TRBV5-4 with TRBJ2-7; 9 bases align to TRBD2. Germline trimming cut 7 bases from V and 2 bases from J; bases unmatched to any gene: 4. Germline assignment: CDR1 SGHNT and CDR2 YYREEE (reference sequence). This CDR3 spans 13 amino acids. This chain's CDR3 is CASSSGDAYEQYF. In DNA form, the CDR3 reads TGTGCCAGCTCTAGCGGGGATGCCTACGAGCAGTACTTC.

In regard to this clone: The same CDR3 can be traced to other DNA sequences in this sample. The V call is TRBV5-6, the J call TRBJ1-1, with D possibly TRBD1 on 6 matching bases. The CDR3 contains 15 residues. V lost 0 bases, J lost 0 bases, and 9 bases lay in between. CDR1 and CDR2 (germline): SGHDT, YYEEEE. The CDR3 loop reads CASSLGGTLNTEAFF. CDR3 sequence (DNA): TGTGCCAGCAGCTTGGGTGGGACACTGAACACTGAAGCTTTCTTT.

This rearrangement joins TRBV11-2 to TRBJ2-5; possibly TRBD2 for D (5 bases). V was shortened by 6 bases and J by 2 bases, with 19 bases between the two germline ends. The CDR3 covers 16 residues. Germline CDR1 is SGHAT and CDR2 is FQNNGV. For the CDR3, the DNA is TGTGCCAGCAGGTACCGAGAGGGCGGAATACAAGAGACCCAGTACTTC. Protein product: CASRYREGGIQETQYF. The entire variable domain, with the rest obtained from reference TRBV11-2 and TRBJ2-5, is as follows: EAGVAQSPRYKIIEKRQSVAFWCNPISGHATLYWYQQILGQGPKLLIQFQNNGVVDDSQLPKDRFSAERLKGVDSTLKIQPAKLEDSAVYLCASRYREGGIQETQYFGPGTRLLVL.

The rearrangement joins TRBV6-1 to TRBJ1-5; no definite D call. This CDR3 is built from 15 residues. CDR1 is MNHNS, CDR2 SASEGT, per germline. Trimming pared 6 bases from V and 0 bases from J, leaving 12 bases between. The CDR3 DNA reads TGTGCCAGCAGGACGGCGAGCTATAGCAATCAGCCCCAGCATTTT. Its translation is CASRTASYSNQPQHF.

This chain links TRBV7-9 with TRBJ2-3; D is unresolved. Trimming removed 1 base at V and 6 bases at J, with 11 bases between. This CDR3 contains 14 residues. The V gene's germline CDR1 is SEHNR and CDR2 FQNEAQ (reference sequence). CDR3 DNA: TGTGCCAGCAGCTTAGAACTTTACTGGGATACGCAGTATTTT. It yields the protein CASSLELYWDTQYF.